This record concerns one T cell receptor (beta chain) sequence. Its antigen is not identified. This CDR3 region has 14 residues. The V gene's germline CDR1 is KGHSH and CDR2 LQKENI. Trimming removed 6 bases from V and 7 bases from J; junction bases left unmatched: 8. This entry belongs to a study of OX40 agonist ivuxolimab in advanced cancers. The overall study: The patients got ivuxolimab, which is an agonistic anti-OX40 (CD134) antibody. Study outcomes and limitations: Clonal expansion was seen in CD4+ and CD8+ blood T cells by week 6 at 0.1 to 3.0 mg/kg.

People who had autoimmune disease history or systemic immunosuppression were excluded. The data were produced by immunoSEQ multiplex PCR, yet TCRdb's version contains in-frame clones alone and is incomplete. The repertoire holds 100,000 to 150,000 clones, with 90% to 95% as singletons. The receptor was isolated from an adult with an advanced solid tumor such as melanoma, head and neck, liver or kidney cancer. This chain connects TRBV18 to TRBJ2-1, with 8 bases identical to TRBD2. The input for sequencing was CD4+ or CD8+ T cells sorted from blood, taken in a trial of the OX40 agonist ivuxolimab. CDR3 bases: TGTGCCAGCTCCCCCGGGACTAGGACAAATGAGCAGTTCTTC. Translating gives CASSPGTRTNEQFF.